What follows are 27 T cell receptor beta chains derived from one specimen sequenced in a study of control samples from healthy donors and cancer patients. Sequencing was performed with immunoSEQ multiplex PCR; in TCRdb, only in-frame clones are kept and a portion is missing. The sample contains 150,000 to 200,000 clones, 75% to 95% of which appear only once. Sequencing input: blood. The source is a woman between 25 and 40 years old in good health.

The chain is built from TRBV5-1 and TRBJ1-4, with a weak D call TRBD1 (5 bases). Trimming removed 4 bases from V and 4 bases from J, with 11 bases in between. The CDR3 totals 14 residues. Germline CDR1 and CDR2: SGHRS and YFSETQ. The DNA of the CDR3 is TGCGCCAGCAGCCTCAGGGAGGGTAATGAAAAACTGTTTTTT. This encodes CASSLREGNEKLFF.

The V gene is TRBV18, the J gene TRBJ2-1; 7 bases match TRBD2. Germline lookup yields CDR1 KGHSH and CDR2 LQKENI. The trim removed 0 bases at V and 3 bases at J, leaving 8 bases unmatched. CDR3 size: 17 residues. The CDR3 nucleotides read TGTGCCAGCTCACCACCGGGAGGGGCCGGCCTCTACAATGAGCAGTTCTTC. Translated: CASSPPGGAGLYNEQFF.

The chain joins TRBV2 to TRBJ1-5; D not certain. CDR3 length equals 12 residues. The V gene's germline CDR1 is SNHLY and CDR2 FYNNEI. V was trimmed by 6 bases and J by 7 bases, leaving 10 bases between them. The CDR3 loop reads CASRRVGQPQHF. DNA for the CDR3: TGTGCCAGCAGGAGGGTCGGCCAGCCCCAGCATTTT.

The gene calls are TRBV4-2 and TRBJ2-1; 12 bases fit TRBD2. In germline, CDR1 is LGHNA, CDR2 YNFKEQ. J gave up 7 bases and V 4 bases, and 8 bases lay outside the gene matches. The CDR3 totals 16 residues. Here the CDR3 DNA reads TGTGCCAGCAGCCGCCGACTAGCGGGAGAAGGGAATGAGCAGTTCTTC. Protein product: CASSRRLAGEGNEQFF.

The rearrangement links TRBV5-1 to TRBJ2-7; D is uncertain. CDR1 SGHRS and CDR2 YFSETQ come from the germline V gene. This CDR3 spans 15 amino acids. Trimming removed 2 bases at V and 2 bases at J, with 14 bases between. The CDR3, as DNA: TGCGCCAGCAGCTTAGACACCGGGCGGCCCTACGAGCAGTACTTC. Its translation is CASSLDTGRPYEQYF.

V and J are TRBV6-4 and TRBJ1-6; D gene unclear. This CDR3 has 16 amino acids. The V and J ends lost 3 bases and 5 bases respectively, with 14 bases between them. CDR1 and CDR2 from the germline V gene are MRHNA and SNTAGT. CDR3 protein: CASSESGVQNNSPLHF. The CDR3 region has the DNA TGTGCCAGCAGTGAGAGCGGGGTTCAGAATAATTCACCCCTCCACTTT.

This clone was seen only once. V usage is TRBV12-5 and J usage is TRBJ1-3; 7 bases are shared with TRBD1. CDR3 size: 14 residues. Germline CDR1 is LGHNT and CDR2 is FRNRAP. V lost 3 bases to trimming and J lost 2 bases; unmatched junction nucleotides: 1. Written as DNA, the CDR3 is TGTGCTAGTGGTTTCCAGGGGGCTGGAAACACCATATATTTT. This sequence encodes CASGFQGAGNTIYF.

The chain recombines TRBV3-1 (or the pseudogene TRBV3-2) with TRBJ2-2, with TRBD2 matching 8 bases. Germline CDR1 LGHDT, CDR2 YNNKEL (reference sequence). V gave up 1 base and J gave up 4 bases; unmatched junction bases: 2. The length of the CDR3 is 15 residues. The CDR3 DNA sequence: TGTGCCAGCAGCCAAGCGGGAGGGTGCACCGGGGAGCTGTTTTTT. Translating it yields CASSQAGGCTGELFF.

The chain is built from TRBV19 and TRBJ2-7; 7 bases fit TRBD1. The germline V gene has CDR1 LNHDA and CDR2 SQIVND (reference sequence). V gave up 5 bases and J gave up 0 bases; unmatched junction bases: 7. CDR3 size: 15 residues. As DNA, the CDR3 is TGTGCCAGTAGTGCCCCAGGGGGTACCTCCTACGAGCAGTACTTC. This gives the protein CASSAPGGTSYEQYF.

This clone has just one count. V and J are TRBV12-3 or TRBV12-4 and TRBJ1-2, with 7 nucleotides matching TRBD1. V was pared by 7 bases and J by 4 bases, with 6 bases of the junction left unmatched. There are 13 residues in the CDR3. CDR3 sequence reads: CASTPGQIYGYTF. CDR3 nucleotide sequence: TGTGCCAGCACCCCGGGACAGATCTATGGCTACACCTTC.

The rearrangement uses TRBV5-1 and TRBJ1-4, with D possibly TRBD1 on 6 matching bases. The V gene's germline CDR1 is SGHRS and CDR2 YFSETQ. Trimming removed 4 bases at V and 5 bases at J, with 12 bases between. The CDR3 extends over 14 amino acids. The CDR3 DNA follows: TGCGCCAGCAGCAGCCGGGACATCAATGAAAAACTGTTTTTT. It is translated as CASSSRDINEKLFF.

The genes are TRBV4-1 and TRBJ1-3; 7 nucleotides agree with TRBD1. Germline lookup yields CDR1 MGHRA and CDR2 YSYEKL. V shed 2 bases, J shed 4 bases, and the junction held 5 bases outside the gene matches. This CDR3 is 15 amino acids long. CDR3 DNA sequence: TGCGCCAGCAGCCAACCGACAGGGTCAGGAAACACCATATATTTT. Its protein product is CASSQPTGSGNTIYF.

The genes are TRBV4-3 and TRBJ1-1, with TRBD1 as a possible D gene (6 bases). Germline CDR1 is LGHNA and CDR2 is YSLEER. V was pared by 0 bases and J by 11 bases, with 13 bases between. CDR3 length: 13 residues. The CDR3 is CASSQDQGLFAFF. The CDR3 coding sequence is TGCGCCAGCAGCCAAGACCAGGGGTTGTTTGCTTTCTTT.

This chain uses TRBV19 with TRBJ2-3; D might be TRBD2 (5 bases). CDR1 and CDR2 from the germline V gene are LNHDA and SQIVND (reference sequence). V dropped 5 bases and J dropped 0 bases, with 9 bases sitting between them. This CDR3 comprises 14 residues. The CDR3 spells CASSWRTSTDTQYF. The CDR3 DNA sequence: TGTGCCAGTAGTTGGAGGACTAGCACAGATACGCAGTATTTT.

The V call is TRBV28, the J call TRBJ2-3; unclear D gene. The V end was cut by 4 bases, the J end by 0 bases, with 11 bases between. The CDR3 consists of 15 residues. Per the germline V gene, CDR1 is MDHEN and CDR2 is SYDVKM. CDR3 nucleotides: TGTGCCAGCAGTTCACAAGAAACTAGCACAGATACGCAGTATTTT. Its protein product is CASSSQETSTDTQYF.

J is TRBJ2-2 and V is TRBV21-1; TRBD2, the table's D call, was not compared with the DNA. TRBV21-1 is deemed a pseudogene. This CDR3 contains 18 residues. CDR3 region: CASSSGTSGNANTGELFF. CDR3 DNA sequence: TGTGCCAGCAGCTCCGGGACTAGCGGAAACGCGAACACCGGGGAGCTGTTTTTT.

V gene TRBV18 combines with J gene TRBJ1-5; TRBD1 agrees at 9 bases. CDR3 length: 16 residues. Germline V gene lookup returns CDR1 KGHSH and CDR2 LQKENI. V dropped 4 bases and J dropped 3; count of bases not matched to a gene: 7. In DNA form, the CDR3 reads TGTGCCAGCTCACTAGAACAGGGGGCCCTCAATCAGCCCCAGCATTTT. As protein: CASSLEQGALNQPQHF. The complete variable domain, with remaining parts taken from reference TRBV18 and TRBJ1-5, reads NAGVMQNPRHLVRRRGQEARLRCSPMKGHSHVYWYRQLPEEGLKFMVYLQKENIIDESGMPKERFSAEFPKEGPSILRIQQVVRGDSAAYFCASSLEQGALNQPQHFGDGTRLSIL.

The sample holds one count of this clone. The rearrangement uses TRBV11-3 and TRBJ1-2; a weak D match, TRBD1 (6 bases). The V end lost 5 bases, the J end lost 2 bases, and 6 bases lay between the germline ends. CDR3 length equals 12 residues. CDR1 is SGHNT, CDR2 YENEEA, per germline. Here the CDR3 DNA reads TGTGCCAGCAGCGGGACAAACTATGGCTACACCTTC. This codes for CASSGTNYGYTF.

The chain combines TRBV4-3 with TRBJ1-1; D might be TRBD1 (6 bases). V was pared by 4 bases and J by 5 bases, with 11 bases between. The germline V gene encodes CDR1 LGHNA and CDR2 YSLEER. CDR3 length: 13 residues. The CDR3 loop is CASSRQAGTEAFF. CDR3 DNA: TGCGCCAGCAGCCGACAGGCAGGAACTGAAGCTTTCTTT.

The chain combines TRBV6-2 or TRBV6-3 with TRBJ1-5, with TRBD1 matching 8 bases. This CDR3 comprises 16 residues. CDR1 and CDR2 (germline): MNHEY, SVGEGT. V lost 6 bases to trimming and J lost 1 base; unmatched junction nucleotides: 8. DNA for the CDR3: TGTGCCAGCAGCCCCGACAGGGGAAGGAGCAATCAGCCCCAGCATTTT. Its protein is CASSPDRGRSNQPQHF.

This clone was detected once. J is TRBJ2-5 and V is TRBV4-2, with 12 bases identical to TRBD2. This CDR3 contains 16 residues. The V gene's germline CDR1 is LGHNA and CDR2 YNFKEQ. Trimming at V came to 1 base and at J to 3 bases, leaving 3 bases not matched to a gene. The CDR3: CASSQGLAGGEETQYF. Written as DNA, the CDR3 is TGTGCCAGCAGCCAAGGCCTAGCGGGGGGGGAAGAGACCCAGTACTTC.

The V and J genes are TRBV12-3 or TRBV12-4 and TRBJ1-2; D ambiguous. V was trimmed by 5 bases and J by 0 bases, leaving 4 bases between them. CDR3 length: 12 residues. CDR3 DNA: TGTGCCAGCAGTAAAGCTAACTATGGCTACACCTTC. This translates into CASSKANYGYTF.

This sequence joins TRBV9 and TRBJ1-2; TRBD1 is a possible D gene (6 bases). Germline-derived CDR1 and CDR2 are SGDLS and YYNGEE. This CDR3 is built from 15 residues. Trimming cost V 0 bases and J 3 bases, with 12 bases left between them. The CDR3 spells CASSVDGGSHYGYTF. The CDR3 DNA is TGTGCCAGCAGCGTAGACGGGGGCTCGCACTATGGCTACACCTTC.

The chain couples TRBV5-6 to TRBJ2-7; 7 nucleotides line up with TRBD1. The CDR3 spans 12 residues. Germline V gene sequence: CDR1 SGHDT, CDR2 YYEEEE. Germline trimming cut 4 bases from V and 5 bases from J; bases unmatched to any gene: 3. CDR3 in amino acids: CASSGTANEQYF. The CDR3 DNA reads TGTGCCAGCAGCGGGACAGCTAACGAGCAGTACTTC.

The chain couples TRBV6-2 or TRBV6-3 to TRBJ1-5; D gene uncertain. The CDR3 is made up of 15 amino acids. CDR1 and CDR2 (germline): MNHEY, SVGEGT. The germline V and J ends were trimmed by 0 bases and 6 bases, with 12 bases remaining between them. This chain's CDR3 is CASSYSSRFTQPQHF. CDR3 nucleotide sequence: TGTGCCAGCAGTTACTCGTCTCGGTTTACTCAGCCCCAGCATTTT.

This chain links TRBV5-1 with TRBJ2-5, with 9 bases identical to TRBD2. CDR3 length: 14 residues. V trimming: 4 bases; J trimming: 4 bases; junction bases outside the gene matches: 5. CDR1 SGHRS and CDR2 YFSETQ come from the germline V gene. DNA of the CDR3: TGCGCCAGCAGCCCCATAGCGGGGGCAGAGACCCAGTACTTC. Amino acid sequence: CASSPIAGAETQYF.

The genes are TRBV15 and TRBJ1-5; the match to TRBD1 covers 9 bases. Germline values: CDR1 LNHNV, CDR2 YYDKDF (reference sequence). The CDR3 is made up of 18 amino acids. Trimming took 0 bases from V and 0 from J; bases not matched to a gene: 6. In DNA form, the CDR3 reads TGTGCCACCAGCAGAGATACAGGGGGCGCGGGTAGCAATCAGCCCCAGCATTTT. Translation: CATSRDTGGAGSNQPQHF.